The rows below give T cell receptor beta chains drawn from one sample of a study of cytomegalovirus exposure and HLA in healthy donors. Assay: immunoSEQ multiplex PCR; the TCRdb copy retains only in-frame clones and omits some. In the table there are over 65,000 clones, less than 80% of which are singletons. Sequencing was performed on PBMCs. The receptors come from a man aged 55 to 70 in good health and CMV-seropositive. The CDR3 runs from the conserved cysteine through the conserved F or W. Fields, in order: V gene, clone size, D gene, J gene, CDR3 protein, CDR3 DNA. D genes are given only for firm matches. Clone size is not always given. Where it is, it says once, few, many or a class for expanded clones.

>TRBV11-3|.|.|TRBJ2-5
CASSLELRTRGETQYF
TGTGCCAGCAGCTTAGAGCTCAGGACCAGGGGAGAGACCCAGTACTTC
>TRBV13|.|.|TRBJ2-2
CASSLQLNTGELFF
TGTGCCAGCAGCCTCCAACTCAACACCGGGGAGCTGTTTTTT
>TRBV28|.|.|TRBJ1-2
CASWSTGAKFYGYTF
TGTGCCAGCTGGTCTACGGGAGCCAAGTTCTATGGCTACACCTTC
>TRBV5-1|few|TRBD2|TRBJ2-3
CASSEERGASTDTQYF
TGCGCCAGCAGTGAGGAGCGGGGGGCTAGCACAGATACGCAGTATTTT
>TRBV7-7|.|.|TRBJ2-1
CASSLAPRSSYNEQFF
TGTGCTAGCAGCTTAGCTCCGCGGAGCTCCTACAATGAGCAGTTCTTC
>TRBV6-1|few|.|TRBJ1-3
CASSPRQDGNTIYF
TGTGCCAGCAGTCCTCGACAGGATGGGAACACCATATATTTT
>TRBV6-5|.|.|TRBJ1-2
CASSYSPSGNYGYTF
TGTGCCAGCAGTTACTCCCCATCAGGGAACTATGGCTACACCTTC
>TRBV28|.|TRBD1|TRBJ1-1
CASTRTGAAGAFF
TGTGCCAGTACAAGGACAGGGGCCGCGGGGGCTTTCTTT
>TRBV19|once|.|TRBJ2-7
CASNTGNSYEQYF
TGTGCCAGTAATACAGGGAATAGCTACGAGCAGTACTTC
>TRBV4-1|.|.|TRBJ2-1
CASSQDPPGHLYNEQFF
TGCGCCAGCAGCCAAGATCCGCCGGGACATCTATACAATGAGCAGTTCTTC
>TRBV19|.|.|TRBJ1-1
CASSIWNRDTNTEAFF
TGTGCCAGTAGTATTTGGAACCGGGACACGAACACTGAAGCTTTCTTT
>TRBV11-2|.|.|TRBJ2-7
CASSLFNSEQYF
TGTGCCAGCAGCTTATTCAACTCCGAGCAGTACTTC
>TRBV11-3|.|.|TRBJ1-3
CASSELYQQRLRAGNTIYF
TGTGCCAGCAGCGAACTTTATCAACAGCGCCTGAGGGCTGGAAACACCATATATTTT
>TRBV7-9|.|TRBD2|TRBJ2-1
CASSQTSGGLYNEQFF
TGTGCCAGCAGCCAGACTAGCGGGGGGTTATACAATGAGCAGTTCTTC
>TRBV11-3|.|.|TRBJ2-7
CASSLGRQPLSSYEQYF
TGTGCCAGCAGCTTAGGGAGACAGCCCTTGAGCTCCTACGAGCAGTACTTC
>TRBV27|.|TRBD2|TRBJ2-7
CASSSLAGSSYEQYF
TGTGCCAGCAGTTCTTTAGCGGGGAGCTCCTACGAGCAGTACTTC
>TRBV19|.|TRBD2|TRBJ2-6
CASNTGGSGANVLTF
TGTGCCAGTAACACGGGGGGATCGGGGGCCAACGTCCTGACTTTC
>TRBV4-1|.|.|TRBJ2-7
CASSLDRSSYEQYF
TGCGCCAGCAGCCTCGACAGGAGCTCCTACGAGCAGTACTTC
>TRBV5-6|.|.|TRBJ1-2
CASSLFLTEGYGYTF
TGTGCCAGCAGCTTGTTTTTGACGGAGGGCTATGGCTACACCTTC
>TRBV23-1|.|TRBD1|TRBJ2-3
CASSQRAGGSDTQYF
TGCGCCAGCAGTCAAAGGGCAGGGGGCTCCGATACGCAGTATTTT